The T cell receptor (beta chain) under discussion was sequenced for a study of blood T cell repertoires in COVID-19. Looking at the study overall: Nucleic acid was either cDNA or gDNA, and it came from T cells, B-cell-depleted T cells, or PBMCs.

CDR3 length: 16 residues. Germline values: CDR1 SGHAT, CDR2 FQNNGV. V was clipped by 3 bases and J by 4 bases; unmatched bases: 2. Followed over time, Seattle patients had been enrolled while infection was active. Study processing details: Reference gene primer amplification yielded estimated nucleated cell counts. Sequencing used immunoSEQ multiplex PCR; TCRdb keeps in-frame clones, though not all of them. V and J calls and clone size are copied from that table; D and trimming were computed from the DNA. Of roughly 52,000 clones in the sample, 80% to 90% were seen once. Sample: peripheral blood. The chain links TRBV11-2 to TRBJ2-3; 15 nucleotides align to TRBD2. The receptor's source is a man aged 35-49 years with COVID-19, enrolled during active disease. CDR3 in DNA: TGTGCCAGCAGCTTGGGACTAGCGGGAGGACCAGATACGCAGTATTTT. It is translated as CASSLGLAGGPDTQYF. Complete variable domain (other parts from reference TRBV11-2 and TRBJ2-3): EAGVAQSPRYKIIEKRQSVAFWCNPISGHATLYWYQQILGQGPKLLIQFQNNGVVDDSQLPKDRFSAERLKGVDSTLKIQPAKLEDSAVYLCASSLGLAGGPDTQYFGPGTRLTVL.